Below are 18 T cell receptor beta chains sequenced from a single sample in a study of CD8+ T cells in alopecia areata. Treatment in this sample: oral pan-JAK inhibitor, 5-10 mg twice daily. Sequencing relied on a cDNA template that was reverse transcribed from extracted RNA. Measured with immunoSEQ multiplex PCR; TCRdb has only the in-frame clones, and not every one. This sample has 150,000 to 200,000 clones; less than 65% occur once, and the top ten carry 1%. This material consisted of CD4+ T cells sorted from blood, taken at week 24, from a patient treated with tofacitinib. These receptors came from a human donor with alopecia areata.

Note on this clone: This may be a read error: a much more frequent sequence differs by one nucleotide. The CDR3 does not end in the conserved phenylalanine or tryptophan, so this is likely a read error. The chain joins TRBV11-2 to TRBJ2-3, with D hard to call. Looked up from germline, CDR1 is SGHAT and CDR2 is FQNNGV. Trimming took off 5 bases at V and 7 bases at J, with 7 bases between the two ends. The CDR3 is 11 residues long. Here the CDR3 DNA reads TGTGCCAGCAGCCCCGCACATACGCAGTATCTT. Translating it yields CASSPAHTQYL.

This chain's CDR3 is CSVRHSSYEQYF. The CDR3 DNA follows: TGCAGCGTAAGGCACAGCTCCTACGAGCAGTACTTC. The chain combines TRBV29-1 with TRBJ2-7; D gene unclear. Per germline, CDR1 SQVTM and CDR2 ANQGSEA. This CDR3 is 12 amino acids long. The V end was cut by 6 bases, the J end by 0 bases, with 9 bases between.

V is TRBV5-1 and J is TRBJ2-7; D gene ambiguous. This CDR3 spans 13 amino acids. Germline V gene sequence: CDR1 SGHRS, CDR2 YFSETQ. V lost 6 bases, J lost 2 bases, and 12 bases lay in between. Here the CDR3 reads CASKAESTYEQYF. CDR3 DNA sequence: TGCGCCAGCAAGGCAGAAAGCACCTACGAGCAGTACTTC.

The CDR3 DNA sequence: TGTGCCAGCAGAAACGACCGAGCGGGGGGGCAGTTCTTC. Translated: CASRNDRAGGQFF. The gene calls are TRBV27 and TRBJ2-1; 9 positions agree with TRBD2. CDR3 length: 13 amino acids. In germline, CDR1 is MNHEY, CDR2 SMNVEV (reference sequence). Trimming at V came to 6 bases and at J to 12 bases, leaving 9 bases not matched to a gene.

J is TRBJ1-5 and V is TRBV4-1; TRBD1 is a possible D gene (5 bases). The CDR3 is made up of 17 amino acids. The V and J ends lost 0 bases and 7 bases respectively, with 19 bases between them. The germline V gene encodes CDR1 MGHRA and CDR2 YSYEKL. CDR3: CASSQDPPRGDDQPQHF. The CDR3 bases are TGCGCCAGCAGCCAAGATCCGCCTCGGGGGGATGACCAGCCCCAGCATTTT.

V gene TRBV7-2 combines with J gene TRBJ1-1, with D perhaps matching TRBD1 (5 bases). Germline CDR1 is SGHTA and CDR2 is FQGNSA. V was pared by 5 bases and J by 1 base, with 11 bases between. The CDR3 runs 14 residues. Here the CDR3 DNA reads TGTGCCAGCAGCGGACAACAGACGAACACTGAAGCTTTCTTT. Translating gives CASSGQQTNTEAFF. The variable domain in full, completed from reference TRBV7-2 and TRBJ1-1, reads GAGVSQSPSNKVTEKGKDVELRCDPISGHTALYWYRQSLGQGLEFLIYFQGNSAPDKSGLPSDRFSAERTGGSVSTLTIQRTQQEDSAVYLCASSGQQTNTEAFFGQGTRLTVV.

This chain joins TRBV11-2 and TRBJ2-3, with 10 bases lining up with TRBD1. Germline loops: CDR1 SGHAT, CDR2 FQNNGV. V was clipped by 6 bases and J by 4 bases; unmatched bases: 7. CDR3 length: 15 amino acids. The CDR3 sequence: CASSSDRGPADTQYF. DNA for the CDR3: TGTGCCAGCAGTTCAGACAGGGGGCCGGCAGATACGCAGTATTTT.

This chain uses TRBV29-1 with TRBJ2-4; 7 nucleotides line up with TRBD1. The CDR3 loop spans 13 amino acids. Trimming cost V 3 bases and J 8 bases; bases outside gene matches: 7. The germline V gene encodes CDR1 SQVTM and CDR2 ANQGSEA. The CDR3 protein is CSVEVRQGDIQYF. In DNA, the CDR3 is TGCAGCGTTGAGGTGCGGCAGGGGGACATTCAGTACTTC.

This clone has only a few counts. J is TRBJ1-2 and V is TRBV10-3; D is possibly TRBD1 (6 bases). Germline CDR1 is ENHRY and CDR2 is SYGVKD. The V end lost 7 bases, the J end lost 5 bases, and 14 bases lay between the germline ends. The CDR3 extends over 13 amino acids. The DNA of the CDR3 is TGTGCCATCACAGCGGGGGCGGTATATGGCTACACCTTC. Translating it yields CAITAGAVYGYTF.

This clone was observed once. This rearrangement joins TRBV7-6 to TRBJ2-2, with a weak D call TRBD1 (6 bases). The germline gives CDR1 SGHVS, CDR2 FNYEAQ. V was pared by 5 bases and J by 2 bases, with 9 bases between. The CDR3 spans 14 residues. In DNA, the CDR3 is TGTGCCAGCAGCCCGACAGGAAACACCGGGGAGCTGTTTTTT. This translates into CASSPTGNTGELFF.

This rearrangement joins TRBV19 to TRBJ1-5; a possible D gene is TRBD1 (6 bases). Trimming removed 3 bases from V and 3 bases from J, with 9 bases in between. The CDR3 covers 14 residues. Germline CDR1 and CDR2: LNHDA and SQIVND (reference sequence). CDR3 nucleotide sequence: TGTGCCAGTAGTATTACAGGGACCAATCAGCCCCAGCATTTT. Translation gives CASSITGTNQPQHF.

This clone was counted a few times. This rearrangement joins TRBV5-6 to TRBJ2-3, with TRBD2 identical over 9 bases. The CDR3 extends over 16 amino acids. After removal of 3 bases from V and 4 bases from J, the junction contained 9 bases not matched to a gene. Per the germline V gene, CDR1 is SGHDT and CDR2 is YYEEEE. The CDR3 loop is CASSWGSGGIPDTQYF. As DNA, the CDR3 is TGTGCCAGCAGCTGGGGCAGCGGGGGGATACCAGATACGCAGTATTTT.

This clone was found a few times. The genes are TRBV2 and TRBJ2-7; D not resolved. The germline V gene has CDR1 SNHLY and CDR2 FYNNEI. The length of the CDR3 is 13 residues. The germline V and J ends were trimmed by 7 bases and 6 bases, with 16 bases remaining between them. The CDR3 nucleotides read TGTGCCAGCATGAAGAGTCTATCTGGCGAGCAGTACTTC. This codes for CASMKSLSGEQYF.

This clone appeared once. The chain uses TRBV11-1 and TRBJ1-1; 7 bases are a match to TRBD1. This CDR3 is 15 amino acids long. CDR1 is SGHAT and CDR2 is FQDESV in the germline V gene (reference sequence). V dropped 5 bases and J dropped 5; count of bases not matched to a gene: 11. CDR3 residues: CASSLGDSRGTEAFF. CDR3 in DNA: TGTGCCAGCAGCCTGGGGGACAGCCGGGGGACTGAAGCTTTCTTT.

The sample holds one count of this clone. The chain uses TRBV11-2 and TRBJ1-2, with TRBD1 matching 8 bases. The length of the CDR3 is 14 residues. The V gene's germline CDR1 is SGHAT and CDR2 FQNNGV. V shed 1 base and J 7 bases; nucleotides not matched to a gene: 5. Here the CDR3 reads CASSLARTGFGYTF. The CDR3 bases are TGTGCCAGCAGCTTAGCCCGGACAGGGTTTGGCTACACCTTC.

CDR3: CASSFQGAVPRANVLTF. In nucleotides, the CDR3 is TGTGCCAGCAGCTTTCAGGGGGCAGTTCCTCGGGCCAACGTCCTGACTTTC. The chain carries TRBV7-2 and TRBJ2-6; 8 nucleotides align to TRBD1. Germline V gene lookup returns CDR1 SGHTA and CDR2 FQGNSA. The CDR3 has 17 residues. The ends lost 3 bases at V and 5 bases at J; junction bases unmatched: 9.

This chain uses TRBV5-1 with TRBJ2-7; D assignment may be TRBD1 or TRBD2 (5 bases each). Trimming stripped 6 bases from V and 11 bases from J, with 18 bases between. The CDR3 is 12 amino acids. Per the germline V gene, CDR1 is SGHRS and CDR2 is YFSETQ. CDR3 bases: TGCGCCAGCACCTCATCCGGGGACGTTGAGTACTTC. Protein sequence: CASTSSGDVEYF.

The chain employs TRBV4-1 and TRBJ1-6; D is uncertain. The CDR3 consists of 14 residues. Trimming shortened V by 1 base and J by 6 bases, and 7 bases separated the two germline ends. The germline CDR1 and CDR2 sequences are MGHRA and YSYEKL. CDR3 protein: CASSQGGINSPLHF. Written as DNA, the CDR3 is TGCGCCAGCAGCCAAGGAGGGATTAATTCACCCCTCCACTTT.